Shown below are 15 T cell receptor beta chains from a single sample sequenced in a study of blood T cell repertoires in COVID-19. Only in-frame clones appear in the TCRdb table, and some are missing; sequencing was by immunoSEQ multiplex PCR. The data hold 300,000 to 450,000 clones, with about 90% observed a single time. The sequenced sample consisted of peripheral blood. The source is a woman aged 30 to 39 with COVID-19, enrolled during active disease.

This rearrangement joins TRBV6-6 to TRBJ2-2; 7 bases match TRBD2. The CDR3 totals 15 residues. V lost 6 bases to trimming and J lost 4 bases; unmatched junction nucleotides: 8. Germline CDR1 is MNHNY and CDR2 is SVGAGI (reference sequence). Here the CDR3 DNA reads TGTGCCAGCAGCCCCGGCCCGGGGGGCACCGGGGAGCTGTTTTTT. This encodes CASSPGPGGTGELFF.

This sequence joins TRBV13 and TRBJ2-3, with TRBD1 as a possible D gene (5 bases). The length of the CDR3 is 14 residues. V was cut by 6 bases and J by 7 bases, with 17 bases left in between. In germline, CDR1 is PRHDT, CDR2 FYEKMQ (reference sequence). The CDR3 DNA reads as TGTGCCAGCAGTACACGCCATCAGGGAAATACGCAGTATTTT. This encodes CASSTRHQGNTQYF.

CDR3 protein: CASSLALALTDTQYF. The CDR3 DNA reads TGTGCCAGCAGCTTGGCACTAGCGCTTACAGATACGCAGTATTTT. The chain recombines TRBV5-6 with TRBJ2-3; 7 nucleotides match TRBD2. The germline V gene encodes CDR1 SGHDT and CDR2 YYEEEE. The CDR3 consists of 15 residues. Losses at the gene ends were 0 bases for V and 3 bases for J; bases not matched to a gene: 4. Filled out from reference TRBV5-6 and TRBJ2-3, the complete variable domain reads DAGVTQSPTHLIKTRGQQVTLRCSPKSGHDTVSWYQQALGQGPQFIFQYYEEEERQRGNFPDRFSGHQFPNYSSELNVNALLLGDSALYLCASSLALALTDTQYFGPGTRLTVL.

This clone was recorded only once. The chain combines TRBV2 with TRBJ2-3; 7 bases align to TRBD2. The CDR3 loop spans 15 amino acids. In germline, CDR1 is SNHLY, CDR2 FYNNEI. Trimming took 7 bases from V and 3 from J; bases not matched to a gene: 10. CDR3 sequence: CASTLGREGTDTQYF. The CDR3 coding sequence is TGTGCCAGCACACTGGGGAGGGAGGGAACAGATACGCAGTATTTT.

The chain recombines TRBV7-6 with TRBJ2-7; 10 nucleotides line up with TRBD1. The CDR3 extends over 14 amino acids. Trimming took 1 base from V and 4 from J; bases not matched to a gene: 1. The germline gives CDR1 SGHVS, CDR2 FNYEAQ. CDR3 sequence reads: CASSLGDRGYEQYV. The CDR3, as DNA: TGTGCCAGCAGCTTAGGGGACAGGGGATACGAGCAGTACGTC.

As to this clone: The identical CDR3 is also encoded by other nucleotide sequences in the sample. The chain uses TRBV6-2 or TRBV6-3 and TRBJ1-5, with a weak D call TRBD1 (6 bases). V lost 2 bases to trimming and J lost 7 bases, with 9 bases between them. Germline V gives CDR1 MNHEY, CDR2 SVGEGT. The CDR3 runs to 13 residues. The CDR3 spells CASSYPGAQPQHF. Here the CDR3 DNA reads TGTGCCAGCAGTTACCCAGGGGCACAGCCCCAGCATTTT.

This clone showed up just a few times. The chain combines TRBV5-1 with TRBJ2-2; D is perhaps TRBD2 (6 bases). Trimming removed 2 bases at V and 1 base at J, with 9 bases between. CDR1 is SGHRS and CDR2 is YFSETQ in the germline V gene. The CDR3 loop spans 15 amino acids. This CDR3 is CASSFGGENTGELFF. The CDR3 DNA reads as TGCGCCAGCAGCTTCGGCGGGGAGAACACCGGGGAGCTGTTTTTT.

CDR3 in amino acids: CASSLEAALYEQYF. DNA for the CDR3: TGCGCCAGCAGCTTGGAGGCGGCCCTCTACGAGCAGTACTTC. The chain combines TRBV5-1 with TRBJ2-7, with no clear D. V was cut by 0 bases and J by 3 bases, with 10 bases left in between. In germline, CDR1 is SGHRS, CDR2 YFSETQ. The CDR3 runs 14 residues. Looking up the rest from reference TRBV5-1 and TRBJ2-7 gives the full variable domain: KAGVTQTPRYLIKTRGQQVTLSCSPISGHRSVSWYQQTPGQGLQFLFEYFSETQRNKGNFPGRFSGRQFSNSRSEMNVSTLELGDSALYLCASSLEAALYEQYFGPGTRLTVT.

The J gene is TRBJ2-2, the V gene TRBV5-4; no firm D call. The V gene's germline CDR1 is SGHNT and CDR2 YYREEE (reference sequence). V shed 5 bases and J shed 2 bases, with 7 bases lying between them. The CDR3 sequence is 13 residues long. CDR3 loop: CASRSSNTGELFF. CDR3 coding DNA: TGTGCCAGCAGGTCCAGTAACACCGGGGAGCTGTTTTTT. Drawing the rest from reference TRBV5-4 and TRBJ2-2, the complete variable domain is ETGVTQSPTHLIKTRGQQVTLRCSSQSGHNTVSWYQQALGQGPQFIFQYYREEENGRGNFPPRFSGLQFPNYSSELNVNALELDDSALYLCASRSSNTGELFFGEGSRLTVL.

This clone was seen a single time. The chain combines TRBV28 with TRBJ1-2, with TRBD1 identical over 7 bases. The CDR3 is 12 amino acids. V was pared by 4 bases and J by 13 bases, with 9 bases of the junction left unmatched. The germline CDR1 and CDR2 sequences are MDHEN and SYDVKM. The CDR3: CASSSNRGLGTF. In DNA form, the CDR3 reads TGTGCCAGCAGTTCCAACAGGGGTCTGGGCACCTTC.

V usage is TRBV2 and J usage is TRBJ2-5; TRBD1 matches 10 bases. Germline V lookup: CDR1 SNHLY, CDR2 FYNNEI. V gave up 6 bases and J gave up 5 bases; unmatched junction bases: 12. CDR3 length equals 16 residues. The CDR3: CASRRGTGAITETQYF. The CDR3 nucleotides read TGTGCCAGCAGGAGGGGGACAGGGGCCATAACTGAGACCCAGTACTTC.

The chain recombines TRBV21-1 with TRBJ2-1; TRBD2 reflects the table's D call only, with no check against the DNA. TRBV21-1 is deemed a pseudogene. The CDR3 runs to 16 residues. The CDR3 DNA sequence: TGTGCCAGCAGCACACGACTAGCGGGAGATGGCGATGAGCAGTTCTTC. It specifies CASSTRLAGDGDEQFF.

This clone was detected many times. The chain couples TRBV6-5 to TRBJ2-1; D possibly corresponds to TRBD1 (5 bases). This CDR3 spans 15 amino acids. Trimming shortened V by 0 bases and J by 5 bases, and 11 bases separated the two germline ends. Germline values: CDR1 MNHEY, CDR2 SVGAGI. The CDR3 region has the DNA TGTGCCAGCAGTTACTCGGGGCCGGCAAACAATGAGCAGTTCTTC. The encoded protein is CASSYSGPANNEQFF.

This rearrangement joins TRBV27 to TRBJ2-3; TRBD1 matches 9 bases. The junction had 5 bases not matched to a gene; V was cut back by 3 bases and J by 1 base. The CDR3 runs to 16 residues. Germline values: CDR1 MNHEY, CDR2 SMNVEV (reference sequence). For the CDR3, the DNA is TGTGCCAGCAGTTTCTACCGGGACAGGGGCACAGATACGCAGTATTTT. Its protein is CASSFYRDRGTDTQYF.

V is TRBV28 and J is TRBJ1-6, with D hard to call. The CDR3 totals 14 residues. In germline, CDR1 is MDHEN, CDR2 SYDVKM. V was cut by 3 bases and J by 7 bases, with 10 bases left in between. CDR3 DNA sequence: TGTGCCAGCAGTTTTGCTTCGAGGAATTCACCCCTCCACTTT. It codes for CASSFASRNSPLHF.